Sequencing of this T cell receptor (beta chain) was carried out in a study of molecular identifiers for immune sequencing clone quantification. Losses at the gene ends were 7 bases for V and 10 bases for J; bases not matched to a gene: 26. The CDR3 runs 18 residues. The germline V gene encodes CDR1 SEHNR and CDR2 FQNEAQ (reference sequence). Study-level points and caveats: Over 99% of CMV-specific effector molecules, but under 1% of naive ones, were in clones above 20 copies.

TCRdb reprocessed the PCR reads with MiXCR, giving one entry per CDR3 protein. The sample holds under 100,000 distinct CDR3 sequences; more than 20% are singletons and the top ten take roughly 0.8%. This clonotype has only one observation. Its antigen remains unknown. The receptor comes from a human donor in good health. Some libraries in this study had Jurkat cell RNA spiked in. The sample consisted of naive CD8+ T cells from blood, with Jurkat cell RNA spiked in. Subset: FACS-sorted CD8+CD4-CCR7+CD45RA+ naive T cells. J is TRBJ2-3 and V is TRBV7-9, with TRBD2 matching over 7 bases. The CDR3 nucleotides read TGTGCCAGCACCCCCCTCCGGGGCGGGGGATGGGGCACAGGTGCGCAGTATTTT. Translating gives CASTPLRGGGWGTGAQYF.